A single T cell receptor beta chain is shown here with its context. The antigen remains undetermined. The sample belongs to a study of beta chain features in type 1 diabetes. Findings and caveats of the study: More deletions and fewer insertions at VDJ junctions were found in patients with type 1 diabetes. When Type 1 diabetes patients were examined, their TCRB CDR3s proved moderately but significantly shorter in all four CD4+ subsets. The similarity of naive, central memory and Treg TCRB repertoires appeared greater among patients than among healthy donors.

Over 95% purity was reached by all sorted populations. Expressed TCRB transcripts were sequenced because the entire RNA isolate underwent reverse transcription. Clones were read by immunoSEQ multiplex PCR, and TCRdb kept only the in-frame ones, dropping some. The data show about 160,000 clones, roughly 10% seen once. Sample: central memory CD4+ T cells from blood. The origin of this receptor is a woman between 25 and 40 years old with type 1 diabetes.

CDR3 nucleotides: TGTGCCTGGGGGGGGACAGGGGGCAACGGCGAGACCCAGTACTTC. Amino acids: CAWGGTGGNGETQYF. The chain combines TRBV30 with TRBJ2-5, with TRBD1 identical over 12 bases. Unmatched junction bases numbered 9, after V lost 5 bases and J lost 5 bases. The CDR3 has 15 residues. Germline assignment: CDR1 GTSNPN and CDR2 SVGIG (reference sequence). Supplemented by reference TRBV30 and TRBJ2-5, the full variable domain reads SQTIHQWPATLVQPVGSPLSLECTVEGTSNPNLYWYRQAAGRGLQLLFYSVGIGQISSEVPQNLSASRPQDRQFILSSKKLLLSDSGFYLCAWGGTGGNGETQYFGPGTRLLVL.